This is a list of T cell receptor beta chains from one sample in a study of blood T cell repertoires in COVID-19. Generated by immunoSEQ multiplex PCR, the TCRdb table keeps only in-frame clones and is missing some. The data contain some 230,000 clones, about 81% of them singletons. Input material: peripheral blood. The receptor source for this set is a woman of 80 years or more with COVID-19, enrolled during active disease. Both conserved end residues are part of each CDR3. The order of the fields is J gene, clone size, V gene, D gene, CDR3 DNA, CDR3 protein. A D gene is named only where the DNA matches it firmly. Where a row states a size, it is once, few, many or the class of an expanded clone; other rows omit it.

TRBJ2-3	.	TRBV30	.	TGTGCCTGGAACAGCCTCGGTAGGACAGATACGCAGTATTTT	CAWNSLGRTDTQYF
TRBJ2-5	.	TRBV15	.	TGTGCCACCAGCAGAGCAGGAAGGGAGACCCAGTACTTC	CATSRAGRETQYF
TRBJ1-3	.	TRBV7-2	TRBD1	TGTGCCAGCAGCATGAGACAGGGGCTTAGCTCTGGAAACACCATATATTTT	CASSMRQGLSSGNTIYF
TRBJ2-4	.	TRBV3-1/TRBV3-2	TRBD2	TGTGCCAGCAGCCAAGCCGGGACTAGCGGGAGGGAGAAAAACATTCAGTACTTC	CASSQAGTSGREKNIQYF
TRBJ2-1	few	TRBV7-2	.	TGTGCCAGCAGCTTAAGTAGCGGAGAGTACAATGAGCAGTTCTTC	CASSLSSGEYNEQFF
TRBJ1-3	.	TRBV28	.	TGTGCCAGCAGACCGATCGGGGGCTCTGGAAACACCATATATTTT	CASRPIGGSGNTIYF
TRBJ2-2	.	TRBV19	TRBD1	TGTGCCAGTATGGGCAGGGGGCATTCCGGGGAGCTGTTTTTT	CASMGRGHSGELFF
TRBJ1-1	.	TRBV5-1	TRBD1	TGCGCCAGCACACTGCAGGGGGTGCGGATGAACACTGAAGCTTTCTTT	CASTLQGVRMNTEAFF
TRBJ1-6	few	TRBV11-2	.	TGTGCCAGCAGCCCCGAGGGGGTATCCTATAATTCACCCCTCCACTTT	CASSPEGVSYNSPLHF
TRBJ1-6	.	TRBV5-1	.	TGCGCCAGCAGCTTTTCTCCGGGACATGTGAATTCACCCCTCCACTTT	CASSFSPGHVNSPLHF
TRBJ1-6	once	TRBV30	TRBD1	TGTGCCTGGAGTTCCGGGACAGGGCGACCCTCCGGCAATTCACCCCTCCACTTT	CAWSSGTGRPSGNSPLHF
TRBJ2-2	.	TRBV7-3	TRBD1	TGTGCCAGCAGCTTACAGGGGGCGTCGAACACCGGGGAGCTGTTTTTT	CASSLQGASNTGELFF
TRBJ1-1	few	TRBV14	.	TGTGCCAGCAGCCAAAGATCGGTGACTGAAGCTTTCTTT	CASSQRSVTEAFF
TRBJ1-1	.	TRBV4-1	.	TGCGCCAGCAGCCAAGGAAAGGGGTCAGGGAACACTGAAGCTTTCTTT	CASSQGKGSGNTEAFF
TRBJ2-1	.	TRBV5-1	TRBD2	TGCGCCAGCAGCTTGGTAGCGGGGACGGGGTATGAGCAGTTCTTC	CASSLVAGTGYEQFF
TRBJ1-5	.	TRBV19	TRBD1	TGTGCCAGTAGCCGGGACAGGGCGGGACAGCCCCAGCATTTT	CASSRDRAGQPQHF
TRBJ1-1	.	TRBV4-2	.	TGTGCCAGCAGCCAAGTGGGACCCGGGGGGACTGAAGCTTTCTTT	CASSQVGPGGTEAFF
TRBJ2-7	.	TRBV14	.	TGTGCCAGCAGCCAAGATCGAGTACTCTACGAGCAGTACTTC	CASSQDRVLYEQYF
TRBJ1-1	few	TRBV6-5	.	TGTGCCAGCAGTTTACAGGGGAACACTGAAGCTTTCTTT	CASSLQGNTEAFF
TRBJ2-3	.	TRBV7-2	.	TGTGCCAGCAGCTTAGCTTCGGGGGGCACAGATACGCAGTATTTT	CASSLASGGTDTQYF
TRBJ2-1	.	TRBV7-9	TRBD2	TGTGCCAGCAGCTTAGTGGCGGGGGGGCCGAATGAGCAGTTCTTC	CASSLVAGGPNEQFF
TRBJ2-7	.	TRBV11-2	.	TGTGCCAGCAGCTTGGGGACTTACCGCTACGAGCAGTACTTC	CASSLGTYRYEQYF
TRBJ1-2	.	TRBV2	.	TGTGCCAGCAACCCCTGGGGCGGGAGCTATGGCTACACCTTC	CASNPWGGSYGYTF
TRBJ1-1	.	TRBV7-8	.	TGTGCCAGCAGCTTAGCTTCAGTGAACACTGAAGCTTTCTTT	CASSLASVNTEAFF
TRBJ2-7	.	TRBV2	TRBD1	TGTGCCAGCAGCGCGGACAGGGGGCTAACCCTCGAGCAGTACTTC	CASSADRGLTLEQYF
TRBJ2-5	.	TRBV7-9	.	TGTGCCAGCAGCCGCTCGGGGAGAGAGACCCAGTACTTC	CASSRSGRETQYF
TRBJ2-7	once	TRBV30	.	TGTGCCTGGAGTGTAACCGGGACCTACGAGCAGTACTTC	CAWSVTGTYEQYF
TRBJ1-1	.	TRBV27	.	TGTGCCAGCAGTTTACAGCAACCTCCCCGGGGGAACACTGAAGCTTTCTTT	CASSLQQPPRGNTEAFF
TRBJ1-6	once	TRBV28	TRBD1	TGTGCCAGCAGTTCCCTTTCGGACAGGGAAGCACCCCTCCACTTT	CASSSLSDREAPLHF
TRBJ1-3	.	TRBV29-1	TRBD1	TGCAGCGTGGGACAGGGAAACACCATATATTTT	CSVGQGNTIYF
TRBJ2-2	.	TRBV4-1	TRBD1	TGCGCCAGCAGCCAACCCTGGGACAGGACGGGGACCGGGGAGCTGTTTTTT	CASSQPWDRTGTGELFF
TRBJ2-2	.	TRBV6-6	TRBD2	TGTGCCAGCAGACTCGGGGGGGCCGACACCGGGGAGCTGTTTTTT	CASRLGGADTGELFF
TRBJ1-1	.	TRBV19	.	TGTGCCAGTAGGAGGGGCCCCGGGAGGGATGGAGCTTTCTTT	CASRRGPGRDGAFF
TRBJ2-7	.	TRBV5-1	TRBD1	TGCGCCAGCAGCGCGGGACAGGGGTACACCTACGAGCAGTACTTC	CASSAGQGYTYEQYF
TRBJ1-1	.	TRBV28	.	TGTGCCAGCAGCCCCGGACGTCGGGGAAACACTGAAGCTTTCTTT	CASSPGRRGNTEAFF
TRBJ1-5	.	TRBV19	.	TGTGCCAGTAGTATGTCCCAGGGGCAATATCAGCCCCAGCATTTT	CASSMSQGQYQPQHF
TRBJ2-1	.	TRBV2	TRBD2	TGTGCCAGCAGTGTCAACGGGAGGGTAATCGATGAGCAGTTCTTC	CASSVNGRVIDEQFF
TRBJ1-4	.	TRBV6-5	TRBD1	TGTGCCAGCAGTTATCTGGGACAGGGATCCGAAAAACTGTTTTTT	CASSYLGQGSEKLFF
TRBJ2-2	.	TRBV3-1/TRBV3-2	.	TGTGCCAGCAGCCAAAGCGCGGGGCCCGGGGAGCTGTTTTTT	CASSQSAGPGELFF
TRBJ1-3	once	TRBV9	.	TGTGCCAGCAGCGTAGGGGCCTCTGGAAACACCATATATTTT	CASSVGASGNTIYF
TRBJ1-6	.	TRBV6-5	TRBD1	TGTGCCAGCAGTTACGGGAGGGGACAGGAGCCCCTCCACTTT	CASSYGRGQEPLHF
TRBJ1-3	.	TRBV6-5	.	TGTGCCAGCAGTTACTCGGGGGCTGTTGGAAACACCATATATTTT	CASSYSGAVGNTIYF
TRBJ1-2	.	TRBV6-2/TRBV6-3	.	TGTGCCAGCAGTTTTCACAACACAAACTATGGCTACACCTTC	CASSFHNTNYGYTF
TRBJ1-6	.	TRBV11-2	TRBD1	TGTGCCAGCAGCCTACGACAGGGGGATTCACCCCTCCACTTT	CASSLRQGDSPLHF
TRBJ2-1	.	TRBV10-3	TRBD2	TGTGCCATCAGCTCACTAGCGGGAGTATCCAATGAGCAGTTCTTC	CAISSLAGVSNEQFF
TRBJ2-1	.	TRBV6-2/TRBV6-3	TRBD2	TGTGCCAGCAGCACCGGGACTAGCGGATTCAGGGATGAGCAGTTCTTC	CASSTGTSGFRDEQFF
TRBJ1-1	.	TRBV6-6	.	TGTGCCAGCAGTTACGATACAGGGCGCACTGAAGCTTTCTTT	CASSYDTGRTEAFF
TRBJ2-7	.	TRBV7-6	TRBD1	TGTGCCAGCAGCTTAACCTCCGGGACAGGCTTCTCCTACGAGCAGTACTTC	CASSLTSGTGFSYEQYF
TRBJ1-4	.	TRBV5-1	TRBD1	TGCGCCAGCAGCCGTACAGGGGGCGCGGGTGAAAAACTGTTTTTT	CASSRTGGAGEKLFF
TRBJ1-6	.	TRBV30	.	TGTGCCTGGAGTGTTCCAGGGCTGGGTAATTCACCCCTCCACTTT	CAWSVPGLGNSPLHF
TRBJ1-5	.	TRBV4-1	.	TGCGCCAGCAGCTATCATGCGGGGGCCAATCAGCCCCAGCATTTT	CASSYHAGANQPQHF
TRBJ2-1	once	TRBV5-6	TRBD2	TGTGCCAGCATCCTAGTGGGGGGGAATGAGCAGTTCTTC	CASILVGGNEQFF
TRBJ2-7	few	TRBV28	.	TGTGCCAGCAGGGGCCCCTACGAGCAGTACTTC	CASRGPYEQYF
TRBJ1-2	.	TRBV7-9	TRBD1	TGTGCCAGCAGTTTCTCCGGGACAGGGGATGGCTACACCTTC	CASSFSGTGDGYTF
TRBJ1-5	.	TRBV5-1	.	TGCGCCAGCAGCTTGGAGCCAAATCAGCCCCAGCATTTT	CASSLEPNQPQHF